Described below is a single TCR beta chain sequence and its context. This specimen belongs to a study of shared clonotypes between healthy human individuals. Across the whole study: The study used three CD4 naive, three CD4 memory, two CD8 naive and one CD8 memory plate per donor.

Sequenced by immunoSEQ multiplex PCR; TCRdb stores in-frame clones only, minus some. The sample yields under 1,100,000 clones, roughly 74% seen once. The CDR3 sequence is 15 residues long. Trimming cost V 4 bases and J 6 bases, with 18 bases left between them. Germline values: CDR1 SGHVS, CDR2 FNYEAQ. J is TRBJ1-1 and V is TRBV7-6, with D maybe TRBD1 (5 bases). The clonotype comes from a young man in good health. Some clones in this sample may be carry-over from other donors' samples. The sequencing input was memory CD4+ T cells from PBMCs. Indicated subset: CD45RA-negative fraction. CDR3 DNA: TGTGCCAGCAGCTCCCCGGGACGTGTTTATCCTGAAGCTTTCTTT. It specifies CASSSPGRVYPEAFF.